This T cell receptor (beta chain) was retrieved from a study of blood T cell repertoires in COVID-19. Measured with immunoSEQ multiplex PCR; TCRdb has only the in-frame clones, and not every one. The table lists around 290,000 clones, around 90% of them singletons. This sequence was found in a woman in her fifties or sixties in a cohort exposed to, infected with or recovered from COVID-19 (not recorded which). Specimen: PBMCs or T cells enriched from blood (not recorded which).

The CDR3 DNA reads as TGTGCCAGCAGTGAGGTTCGGGTCACCGGGGAGCTGTTTTTT. It translates to CASSEVRVTGELFF. The V and J genes are TRBV2 and TRBJ2-2, with D unclear. CDR1 SNHLY and CDR2 FYNNEI come from the germline V gene. The CDR3 sequence is 14 residues long. V lost 3 bases and J lost 4, with 9 bases in between.